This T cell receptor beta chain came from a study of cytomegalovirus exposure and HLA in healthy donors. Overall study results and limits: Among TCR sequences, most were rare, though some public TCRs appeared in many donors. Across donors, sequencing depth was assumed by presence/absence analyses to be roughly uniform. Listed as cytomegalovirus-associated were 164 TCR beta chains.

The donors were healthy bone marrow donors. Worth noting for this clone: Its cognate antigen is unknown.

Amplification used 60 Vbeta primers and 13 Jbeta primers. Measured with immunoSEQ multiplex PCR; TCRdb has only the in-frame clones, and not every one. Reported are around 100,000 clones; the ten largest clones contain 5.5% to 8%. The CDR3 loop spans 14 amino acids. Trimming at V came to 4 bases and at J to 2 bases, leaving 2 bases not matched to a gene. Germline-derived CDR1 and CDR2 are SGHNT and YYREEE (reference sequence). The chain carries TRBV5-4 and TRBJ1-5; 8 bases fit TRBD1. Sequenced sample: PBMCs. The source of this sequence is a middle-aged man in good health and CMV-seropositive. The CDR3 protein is CASSAGGGNQPQHF. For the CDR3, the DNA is TGTGCCAGCAGCGCAGGGGGCGGCAATCAGCCCCAGCATTTT. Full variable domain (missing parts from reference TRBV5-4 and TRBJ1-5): ETGVTQSPTHLIKTRGQQVTLRCSSQSGHNTVSWYQQALGQGPQFIFQYYREEENGRGNFPPRFSGLQFPNYSSELNVNALELDDSALYLCASSAGGGNQPQHFGDGTRLSIL.